This entry lists 15 T cell receptor beta chains sequenced from one sample in a study of regulatory T cells in long-lasting Graves disease. The time point denotes: newly diagnosed GD, antithyroid drugs for less than 3 months. Preparation of the TCR library used RNA extracted from PBMCs. HTBI primers from iRepertoire and Arm-PCR of CDR3 regions yielded the TCR beta libraries. TCRdb independently ran MiXCR on the multiplex PCR reads; one entry per CDR3 protein. This table has some 500,000 distinct CDR3 sequences, about 13% appearing once. Separately, the same data were catalogued under a study of T cells in Graves' hyperthyroidism and ophthalmopathy.

The sequences come from peripheral blood mononuclear cells (PBMCs), collected at new diagnosis, from a patient treated with antithyroid drugs. The receptor set was obtained from a man aged 30 to 45 with Graves disease.

As regards this clonotype: The likely explanation is a read error, given a far larger clone one base away. This chain connects TRBV6-2 or TRBV6-3 to TRBJ2-2; 15 nucleotides align to TRBD2. The CDR3 sequence is 16 residues long. Trimming removed 5 bases from V and 9 bases from J; junction bases left unmatched: 7. Germline V gene sequence: CDR1 MNHEY, CDR2 SVGEGT. The CDR3 loop is CASSHGLAGGPWELFF. In nucleotides, the CDR3 is TGTGCCAGCAGTCACGGACTAGCGGGAGGGCCGTGGGAGCTGTTTTTT.

This clonotype was observed many times. The J gene is TRBJ2-3, the V gene TRBV28; TRBD2 agrees at 9 bases. Germline V gene data show CDR1 as MDHEN and CDR2 as SYDVKM. V lost 7 bases and J lost 6; bases outside the gene matches: 2. The CDR3 runs to 12 residues. The CDR3 protein is CASISGRDTQYF. As DNA, the CDR3 is TGTGCCAGCATAAGCGGGAGGGATACGCAGTATTTT.

This clonotype has a count of ten or more. Germline is not matched at one junction end, which may reflect a read error. The V call is TRBV19, the J call TRBJ2-7, with 12 bases identical to TRBD2. The germline V gene has CDR1 LNHDA and CDR2 SQIVND (reference sequence). The CDR3 totals 14 residues. The CDR3 loop is CATQRTSGVYERYF. The CDR3 nucleotides are TGTGCCACCCAACGGACTAGCGGGGTCTACGAGCGGTACTTC.

For this clonotype: One base separates it from a far larger clone, so it is likely a read error. The J gene is TRBJ2-7, the V gene TRBV20-1; possible D gene TRBD2, 5 bases. The CDR3 runs to 15 residues. Trimming pared 5 bases from V and 7 bases from J, leaving 24 bases between. CDR1 DFQATT and CDR2 SNEGSKA come from the germline V gene (reference sequence). The CDR3 reads CSAPGNEISYNEQYF. The CDR3, as DNA: TGCAGTGCTCCCGGGAACGAAATCTCCTACAATGAGCAGTACTTC.

The V gene is TRBV29-1, the J gene TRBJ2-1; TRBD2 is a possible D gene (6 bases). The V gene lost 6 bases and the J gene lost 6 bases, with 18 bases spanning the gap. The germline gives CDR1 SQVTM, CDR2 ANQGSEA. CDR3 length: 14 amino acids. In DNA form, the CDR3 reads TGCAGCGTCGTGGTTCAAACTAGCCGCAATGAGCAGTTCTTC. Amino acids: CSVVVQTSRNEQFF.

This clonotype was counted ten times or more. This chain joins TRBV6-1 and TRBJ2-5; perhaps TRBD2 as D (6 bases). Germline V CDR1 and CDR2: MNHNS, SASEGT. The CDR3 runs to 16 residues. Trimming cost V 8 bases and J 4 bases, with 23 bases left between them. This CDR3 is CASRTSGRRVGETQYF. Written as DNA, the CDR3 is TGTGCCAGCCGCACTTCAGGGAGGAGGGTCGGAGAGACCCAGTACTTC.

There are many counts of this clonotype. This chain links TRBV27 with TRBJ1-1; 8 nucleotides align to TRBD1. Germline trimming cut 6 bases from V and 1 base from J; bases unmatched to any gene: 7. Germline loops: CDR1 MNHEY, CDR2 SMNVEV (reference sequence). CDR3 length: 15 amino acids. CDR3: CASRATGTGNTEAFF. The DNA for the CDR3 is TGTGCCAGCAGGGCAACCGGGACAGGGAACACTGAAGCTTTCTTT.

This clonotype was picked up many times. This chain connects TRBV12-3 or TRBV12-4 to TRBJ2-2; maybe TRBD2 (7 bases). The CDR3 loop spans 15 amino acids. V shed 0 bases and J shed 5 bases, with 10 bases lying between them. CDR3 nucleotide sequence: TGTGCCAGCAGTTTAGCGGGGGGGCGGACCGGGGAGCTGTTTTTT. Amino acids: CASSLAGGRTGELFF.

With regard to this clonotype: A much larger clonotype is one base distant, so this may be a read error. This likely comes from a read error, as the CDR3 has no conserved phenylalanine or tryptophan at its end. The chain combines TRBV11-2 with TRBJ2-3; no definite D call. The V gene lost 8 bases and the J gene lost 6 bases, with 15 bases spanning the gap. Germline V gene lookup returns CDR1 SGHAT and CDR2 FQNNGV. This CDR3 is 13 amino acids long. For the CDR3, the DNA is TGTGCCAGCTCACCCGACGGACGCGATACGCAGTATTAT. It encodes CASSPDGRDTQYY.

This clonotype was picked up a small number of times. The CDR3: CASSKTEYSGANVLTF. CDR3 nucleotides: TGCGCCAGCAGCAAGACAGAATACTCTGGGGCCAACGTCCTGACTTTC. The chain recombines TRBV5-1 with TRBJ2-6; TRBD1 might be the D (5 bases). This CDR3 region has 16 residues. Germline V gene sequence: CDR1 SGHRS, CDR2 YFSETQ. Deletions cut 4 bases from V and 0 bases from J, with 11 bases between. Variable domain in full (rest from reference TRBV5-1 and TRBJ2-6): KAGVTQTPRYLIKTRGQQVTLSCSPISGHRSVSWYQQTPGQGLQFLFEYFSETQRNKGNFPGRFSGRQFSNSRSEMNVSTLELGDSALYLCASSKTEYSGANVLTFGAGSRLTVL.

In its sample, this clonotype was seen a few times. The genes are TRBV20-1 and TRBJ2-1; maybe TRBD2 (6 bases). Looked up from germline, CDR1 is DFQATT and CDR2 is SNEGSKA (reference sequence). CDR3 length equals 13 residues. V lost 2 bases to trimming and J lost 8 bases, with 13 bases between them. The CDR3 reads CSARLDYTDEQFF. As DNA, the CDR3 is TGCAGTGCTAGACTGGACTATACGGATGAGCAGTTCTTC.

This clonotype was counted ten times or more. The chain carries TRBV20-1 and TRBJ1-2, with D hard to call. This CDR3 region has 12 residues. The V and J ends lost 1 base and 8 bases respectively, with 11 bases between them. Germline values: CDR1 DFQATT, CDR2 SNEGSKA (reference sequence). CDR3 nucleotides: TGCAGTGCTAGAGGAGGACCGGTCGGCTACACCTTC. This gives the protein CSARGGPVGYTF.

This clonotype was detected many times. As DNA, the CDR3 is TGTGCCAGCAGCTTTAGCGGAGTATACTACGAGCAGTACTTC. Translated, it gives CASSFSGVYYEQYF. The chain carries TRBV7-9 and TRBJ2-7; a weak D match, TRBD2 (6 bases). Germline loops: CDR1 SEHNR, CDR2 FQNEAQ (reference sequence). Between the trimmed V and J ends, which lost 3 bases and 3 bases, there was a span of 12 bases. The CDR3 covers 14 residues.

This clonotype occurred many times. CDR3 sequence reads: CSAPYRDHEQYF. The CDR3 DNA follows: TGCAGTGCTCCATACCGGGACCACGAGCAGTACTTC. The chain links TRBV20-1 to TRBJ2-7; the D call may be TRBD1 or TRBD2 (5 bases each). The CDR3 extends over 12 amino acids. CDR1 and CDR2 from the germline V gene are DFQATT and SNEGSKA (reference sequence). V was cut by 5 bases and J by 5 bases, with 13 bases left in between.

This clonotype was counted at least ten times. The V call is TRBV18, the J call TRBJ1-5; 9 nucleotides agree with TRBD1. In germline, CDR1 is KGHSH, CDR2 LQKENI. The CDR3 consists of 16 residues. V lost 1 base, J lost 7 bases, and 8 bases stayed unmatched. CDR3 region: CASSPLGDREGQPQHF. CDR3 DNA: TGTGCCAGCTCACCACTCGGGGACAGGGAGGGCCAGCCCCAGCATTTT.